One T cell receptor beta chain is described in this entry. Its specificity is not known. The data belong to a study of shared clonotypes between healthy human individuals. Profiled with immunoSEQ multiplex PCR; TCRdb holds only in-frame clones, not every one. The sample records 300,000 to 350,000 clones, roughly 70% being singletons. The length of the CDR3 is 11 residues. CDR1 is SGHDT, CDR2 YYEEEE, per germline. With 1 base removed from V and 6 bases from J, the gap between germline ends came to 2 bases. Findings and caveats of the study: Incompleteness in sorted-subset sequencing, despite large depth, was shown by rarefaction. Generation probability values for non-shared clonotypes were lower than those for clonotypes shared by all four donors.

The clonotype comes from a man aged 25-45 years in good health. The rearrangement joins TRBV5-6 to TRBJ2-1; D unresolved. Sequencing was carried out using memory CD4+ T cells sorted from blood. Noted subset: CD45RA-negative fraction. The CDR3 here is CASSLSNEQFF. CDR3 nucleotides: TGTGCCAGCAGCTTGTCCAATGAGCAGTTCTTC.